A selection of T cell receptor beta chains follows, all from one sample in a study of beta chain features in type 1 diabetes. Profiling relied on immunoSEQ multiplex PCR, and the TCRdb table lists in-frame clones only, not all of them. The repertoire consists of roughly 340,000 clones, with roughly 12% occurring once and the leading ten covering 0.008% to 0.011%. The sequenced sample was naive CD4+ T cells from blood. The receptors stem from a woman aged 18-29 years with type 1 diabetes. Each CDR3 is given with its conserved first and last residue. Fields, in order: CDR3 protein, CDR3 DNA, V gene, D gene, clone size, J gene. D genes are given only for firm matches. Expanded clones get a size class; other rows say once, few or many, or leave the size out.

CDR3: CASSRPGLTAREQYF
DNA: TGTGCCAGCTCACGTCCGGGACTAACCGCCAGGGAGCAGTACTTC
V: TRBV18
D: TRBD2
size: NA
J: TRBJ2-7

CDR3: CASRALNIPYNEQFF
DNA: TGCGCCAGCAGGGCCTTGAATATCCCCTACAATGAGCAGTTCTTC
V: TRBV4-1
D: NA
size: once
J: TRBJ2-1

CDR3: CASSPSGSSYNEQFF
DNA: TGCGCCAGCAGCCCTAGCGGGTCTTCCTACAATGAGCAGTTCTTC
V: TRBV4-3
D: TRBD2
size: few
J: TRBJ2-1

CDR3: CASRALSGISTDTQYF
DNA: TGTGCCAGCAGGGCCCTTAGCGGGATTAGCACAGATACGCAGTATTTT
V: TRBV9
D: TRBD2
size: NA
J: TRBJ2-3

CDR3: CASSFLDNGGYTF
DNA: TGTGCCAGCAGCTTCCTTGACAATGGAGGCTACACCTTC
V: TRBV7-2
D: NA
size: NA
J: TRBJ1-2

CDR3: CSHVGGRGVFSYNEQFF
DNA: TGCAGCCATGTGGGCGGGAGGGGGGTTTTTTCCTACAATGAGCAGTTCTTC
V: TRBV29-1
D: TRBD2
size: few
J: TRBJ2-1

CDR3: CASSPLVFDGKLFF
DNA: TGTGCCAGCAGCCCACTGGTGTTTGATGGAAAACTGTTTTTT
V: TRBV7-2
D: NA
size: few
J: TRBJ1-4

CDR3: CASSLAQGVDGYTF
DNA: TGCGCCAGCAGCTTGGCTCAGGGGGTGGACGGCTACACCTTC
V: TRBV5-1
D: TRBD1
size: few
J: TRBJ1-2

CDR3: CASSFLSGANVLTF
DNA: TGTGCCAGCAGTTTCCTCTCTGGGGCCAACGTCCTGACTTTC
V: TRBV28
D: NA
size: few
J: TRBJ2-6

CDR3: CASRRYIAEAKNIQYF
DNA: TGTGCCAGCAGGCGCTATATCGCGGAAGCCAAAAACATTCAGTACTTC
V: TRBV2
D: NA
size: few
J: TRBJ2-4

CDR3: CASSLEAGYNSPLHF
DNA: TGCGCCAGCAGCTTGGAGGCAGGCTATAATTCACCCCTCCACTTT
V: TRBV5-1
D: NA
size: NA
J: TRBJ1-6

CDR3: CASSFGLADTGELFF
DNA: TGTGCCAGCAGCTTCGGACTAGCGGACACCGGGGAGCTGTTTTTT
V: TRBV7-3
D: TRBD2
size: few
J: TRBJ2-2

CDR3: CASSSRGRYEQYF
DNA: TGTGCCAGCAGCTCCAGGGGCCGGTACGAGCAGTACTTC
V: TRBV5-6
D: NA
size: few
J: TRBJ2-7

CDR3: CASSPSGGGNEQFF
DNA: TGTGCCAGCAGTCCTAGCGGGGGGGGCAATGAGCAGTTCTTC
V: TRBV6-4
D: TRBD2
size: NA
J: TRBJ2-1

CDR3: CSVALVEDTEAFF
DNA: TGCAGCGTTGCCTTAGTAGAAGACACTGAAGCTTTCTTT
V: TRBV29-1
D: NA
size: few
J: TRBJ1-1

CDR3: CASSLSLQPQHF
DNA: TGTGCCAGCAGCCTCTCCCTTCAGCCCCAGCATTTT
V: TRBV11-2
D: NA
size: NA
J: TRBJ1-5

CDR3: CASSVRDQETQYF
DNA: TGTGCCAGCAGCGTGAGGGACCAAGAGACCCAGTACTTC
V: TRBV9
D: NA
size: NA
J: TRBJ2-5

CDR3: CSVRQGSTTNEKLFF
DNA: TGCAGCGTTCGACAGGGGAGTACAACTAATGAAAAACTGTTTTTT
V: TRBV29-1
D: TRBD1
size: few
J: TRBJ1-4

CDR3: CAWNPGGGLSYEQYF
DNA: TGTGCCTGGAATCCTGGGGGCGGTCTGTCCTACGAGCAGTACTTC
V: TRBV30
D: NA
size: few
J: TRBJ2-7

CDR3: CASSLGLAKEYEQYF
DNA: TGTGCCAGCAGCTTGGGACTAGCGAAGGAGTACGAGCAGTACTTC
V: TRBV5-4
D: TRBD2
size: NA
J: TRBJ2-7

CDR3: CASSRFDTLREGRNEQFF
DNA: TGCGCCAGCAGCCGATTCGATACGTTGCGGGAGGGCCGGAATGAGCAGTTCTTC
V: TRBV4-3
D: TRBD2
size: few
J: TRBJ2-1

CDR3: CASSQELSGGANVLTF
DNA: TGCGCCAGCAGCCAAGAGCTTTCAGGGGGGGCCAACGTCCTGACTTTC
V: TRBV4-3
D: NA
size: NA
J: TRBJ2-6

CDR3: CSAQSQEGQPQHF
DNA: TGCAGCGCTCAATCGCAGGAGGGGCAGCCCCAGCATTTT
V: TRBV29-1
D: NA
size: NA
J: TRBJ1-5

CDR3: CASSQGETSKQLKQETQYF
DNA: TGTGCCAGCAGCCAAGGGGAGACTAGCAAACAGCTGAAGCAAGAGACCCAGTACTTC
V: TRBV4-2
D: TRBD2
size: NA
J: TRBJ2-5

CDR3: CASSETGAYSSGANVLTF
DNA: TGTGCCAGCAGCGAAACAGGGGCCTATAGCTCTGGGGCCAACGTCCTGACTTTC
V: TRBV6-1
D: TRBD1
size: few
J: TRBJ2-6

CDR3: CASSLGFLGRGHGDTQYF
DNA: TGCGCCAGCAGCTTGGGGTTCCTGGGAAGGGGGCATGGAGATACGCAGTATTTT
V: TRBV5-1
D: TRBD1
size: NA
J: TRBJ2-3

CDR3: CASSVGSVSNYGYTF
DNA: TGTGCCAGCAGCGTAGGTTCAGTTTCTAACTATGGCTACACCTTC
V: TRBV9
D: NA
size: NA
J: TRBJ1-2

CDR3: CASSLYDFNSYEQYF
DNA: TGTGCCAGCAGTTTGTATGACTTCAACTCCTACGAGCAGTACTTC
V: TRBV28
D: NA
size: NA
J: TRBJ2-7

CDR3: CASSQGDRVANYGYTF
DNA: TGCGCCAGCAGCCAAGGAGACAGGGTAGCGAACTATGGCTACACCTTC
V: TRBV4-3
D: TRBD1
size: few
J: TRBJ1-2

CDR3: CASSPPGRRLAKNIQYF
DNA: TGTGCCAGCTCACCACCGGGCAGACGTCTAGCCAAAAACATTCAGTACTTC
V: TRBV18
D: NA
size: NA
J: TRBJ2-4

CDR3: CASSISNTEAFF
DNA: TGTGCCAGTAGTATCTCCAACACTGAAGCTTTCTTT
V: TRBV19
D: NA
size: NA
J: TRBJ1-1

CDR3: CASSAGTGGYGQPQHF
DNA: TGTGCCAGCAGCGCTGGGACAGGGGGCTATGGACAGCCCCAGCATTTT
V: TRBV9
D: TRBD1
size: few
J: TRBJ1-5

CDR3: CASSLGSGNNEQFF
DNA: TGTGCCAGTAGTCTTGGTAGCGGAAACAATGAGCAGTTCTTC
V: TRBV19
D: NA
size: NA
J: TRBJ2-1

CDR3: CASSRSQGRRTDTQYF
DNA: TGTGCCAGCAGCCGGAGTCAGGGCCGTCGCACAGATACGCAGTATTTT
V: TRBV14
D: NA
size: NA
J: TRBJ2-3

CDR3: CASRPGQGADTQYF
DNA: TGTGCCAGTCGCCCCGGACAGGGAGCAGATACGCAGTATTTT
V: TRBV19
D: TRBD1
size: few
J: TRBJ2-3